Presented here are 2 T cell receptor beta chains from one specimen sequenced in a study of Tregs in tolerant kidney transplant recipients. Data came from immunoSEQ multiplex PCR; TCRdb stores just in-frame clones and leaves some out. The repertoire holds some 80,000 clones, with 98% as singletons. Specimen: CD4+ T cells from blood, collected before the transplant. The source is a human donor who received a combined kidney and bone marrow transplant.

The V and J genes are TRBV7-2 and TRBJ2-5; D gene uncertain. The germline V gene has CDR1 SGHTA and CDR2 FQGNSA. V was cut by 3 bases and J by 5 bases, with 7 bases left in between. There are 12 residues in the CDR3. The CDR3 loop is CASSLSVETQYF. The DNA for the CDR3 is TGTGCCAGCAGCTTGAGTGTCGAGACCCAGTACTTC.

The DNA of the CDR3 is TGTGCCAGTAGTCTCCGGGACATATATTCTGGGGCCAACGTCCTGACTTTC. It yields the protein CASSLRDIYSGANVLTF. The chain is built from TRBV19 and TRBJ2-6; D perhaps matches TRBD1 (6 bases). V dropped 5 bases and J dropped 1 base, with 15 bases sitting between them. The CDR3 extends over 17 amino acids. In germline, CDR1 is LNHDA, CDR2 SQIVND (reference sequence).